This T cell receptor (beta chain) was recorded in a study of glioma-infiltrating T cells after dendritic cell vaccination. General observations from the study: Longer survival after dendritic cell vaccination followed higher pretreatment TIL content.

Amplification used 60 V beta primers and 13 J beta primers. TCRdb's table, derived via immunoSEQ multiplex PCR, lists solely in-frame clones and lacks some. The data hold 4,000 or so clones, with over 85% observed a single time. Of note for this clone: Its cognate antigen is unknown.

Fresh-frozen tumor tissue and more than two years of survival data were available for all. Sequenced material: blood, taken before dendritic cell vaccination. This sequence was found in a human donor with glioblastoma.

Written as DNA, the CDR3 is TGTGCCAGCAGCGCCCGAGGCGGACACTCCTACAATGAGCAGTTCTTC. Protein: CASSARGGHSYNEQFF. The chain couples TRBV9 to TRBJ2-1, with a tentative D call TRBD1 (5 bases). Per the germline V gene, CDR1 is SGDLS and CDR2 is YYNGEE. The CDR3 is 16 amino acids. V was cut by 3 bases and J by 0 bases, with 13 bases left in between.